This TCR beta chain was captured in a study of blood T cell repertoires in COVID-19. Study background: Samples came from the United States, Italy and Spain, spanning acute and convalescent COVID-19. The analysed material was cDNA or gDNA that came from T cells, B-cell-depleted T cells, or PBMCs.

The CDR3 covers 12 residues. Germline V CDR1 and CDR2: MRHNA, SNTAGT. In the source study's methods: Cell counts per sample came from amplifying reference gene primers. This table comes from immunoSEQ multiplex PCR, and its TCRdb copy is limited to in-frame clones, with some not included. Clonal size and the V and J genes are those of that table, whereas D and trimming came from the DNA. This table has about 180,000 clones, around 85% appearing once. The receptor comes from a woman older than 75 with acute or convalescent COVID-19. The sequencing sample was made of peripheral blood. The rearrangement uses TRBV6-4 and TRBJ1-2; a weak D match, TRBD1 (5 bases). Here the CDR3 reads CASQEGAGGYTF. The CDR3 DNA follows: TGTGCATCGCAAGAAGGGGCGGGAGGCTACACCTTC.